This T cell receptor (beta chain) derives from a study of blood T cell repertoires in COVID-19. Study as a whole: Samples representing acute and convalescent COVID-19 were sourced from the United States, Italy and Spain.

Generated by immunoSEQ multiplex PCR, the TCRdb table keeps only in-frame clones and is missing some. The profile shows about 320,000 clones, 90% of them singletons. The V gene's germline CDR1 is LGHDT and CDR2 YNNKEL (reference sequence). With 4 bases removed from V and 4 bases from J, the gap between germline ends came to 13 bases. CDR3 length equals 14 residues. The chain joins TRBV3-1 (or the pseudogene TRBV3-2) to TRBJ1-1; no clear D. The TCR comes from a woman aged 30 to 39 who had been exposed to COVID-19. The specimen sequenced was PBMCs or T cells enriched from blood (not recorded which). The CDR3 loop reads CASSPRPRGTEAFF. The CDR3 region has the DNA TGTGCCAGCAGCCCACGGCCCCGCGGCACTGAAGCTTTCTTT.